This T cell receptor beta chain emerged from a study of identical twins. Findings and caveats of the study: The degree of excess twin sharing was weaker in beta out-of-frame sequences.

There were only healthy Caucasians among the donors. CDR1 and CDR2 (germline): SGHRS, YFSETQ. CDR3 size: 15 residues. Trimming left V 1 base short and J 8 bases short, with 16 bases between. Regarding this clonotype: Its matching antigen is unknown.

With template switching, a universal primer site was added, and the cDNA carried unique molecular identifiers. TCRdb independently ran MiXCR on the 5' RACE reads; one entry per CDR3 protein. The top ten clones hold around 0.25% of a sample with 1.5 million or so distinct CDR3 sequences, about 32% of them seen once. Sequenced sample: cord blood. The sequence was collected from a newborn girl in good health. The V call is TRBV5-1, the J call TRBJ2-1, with TRBD2 as a possible D gene (6 bases). CDR3 amino acids: CASSLTGRPGDEQFF. In DNA, the CDR3 is TGCGCCAGCAGCTTGACGGGGAGGCCGGGGGATGAGCAGTTCTTC.